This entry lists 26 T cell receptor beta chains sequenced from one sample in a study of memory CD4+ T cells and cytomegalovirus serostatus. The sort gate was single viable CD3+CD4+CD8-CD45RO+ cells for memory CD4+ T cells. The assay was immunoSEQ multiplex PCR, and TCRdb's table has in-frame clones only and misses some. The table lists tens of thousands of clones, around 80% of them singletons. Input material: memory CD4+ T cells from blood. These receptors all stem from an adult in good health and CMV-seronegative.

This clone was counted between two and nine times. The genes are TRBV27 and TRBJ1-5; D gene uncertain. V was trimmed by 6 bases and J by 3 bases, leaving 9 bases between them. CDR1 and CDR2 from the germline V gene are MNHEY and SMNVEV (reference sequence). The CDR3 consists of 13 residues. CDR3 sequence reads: CASRRGPNQPQHF. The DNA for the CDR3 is TGTGCCAGCAGACGGGGTCCCAATCAGCCCCAGCATTTT.

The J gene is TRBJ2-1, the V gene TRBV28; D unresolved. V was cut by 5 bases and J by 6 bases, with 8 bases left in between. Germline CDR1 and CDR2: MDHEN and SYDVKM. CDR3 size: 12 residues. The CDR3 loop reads CASSGNFNEQFF. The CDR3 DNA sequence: TGTGCCAGCAGTGGGAACTTCAATGAGCAGTTCTTC.

The CDR3 region is CASRRDRVNTGELFF. The CDR3 coding sequence is TGTGCCAGCAGAAGAGACAGGGTCAACACCGGGGAGCTGTTTTTT. V gene TRBV9 combines with J gene TRBJ2-2, with 7 bases fitting TRBD1. Per germline, CDR1 SGDLS and CDR2 YYNGEE. The CDR3 loop spans 15 amino acids. J lost 2 bases, V lost 5 bases, and 6 bases had no gene match.

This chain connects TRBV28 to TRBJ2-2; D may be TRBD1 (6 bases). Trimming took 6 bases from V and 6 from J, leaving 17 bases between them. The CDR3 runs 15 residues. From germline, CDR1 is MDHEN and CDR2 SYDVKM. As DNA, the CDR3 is TGTGCCAGCAGACAACCCGGCAGGGGAGCCGGGGAGCTGTTTTTT. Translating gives CASRQPGRGAGELFF. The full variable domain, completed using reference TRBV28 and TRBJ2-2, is DVKVTQSSRYLVKRTGEKVFLECVQDMDHENMFWYRQDPGLGLRLIYFSYDVKMKEKGDIPEGYSVSREKKERFSLILESASTNQTSMYLCASRQPGRGAGELFFGEGSRLTVL.

This chain's CDR3 is CASSVVGSSAYTF. In nucleotides, the CDR3 is TGTGCCAGCAGTGTAGTAGGCTCCTCGGCCTACACCTTC. This chain uses TRBV6-1 with TRBJ1-2; D remains ambiguous. Germline values: CDR1 MNHNS, CDR2 SASEGT. The CDR3 totals 13 residues. The V gene lost 4 bases and the J gene lost 10 bases, with 16 bases spanning the gap.

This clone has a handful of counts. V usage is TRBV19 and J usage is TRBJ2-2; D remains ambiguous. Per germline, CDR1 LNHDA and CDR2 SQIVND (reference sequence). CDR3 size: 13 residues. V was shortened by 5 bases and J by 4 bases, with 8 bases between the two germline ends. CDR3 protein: CASSVKSTGELFF. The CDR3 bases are TGTGCCAGTAGTGTTAAGAGCACCGGGGAGCTGTTTTTT. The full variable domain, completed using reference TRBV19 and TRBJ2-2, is DGGITQSPKYLFRKEGQNVTLSCEQNLNHDAMYWYRQDPGQGLRLIYYSQIVNDFQKGDIAEGYSVSREKKESFPLTVTSAQKNPTAFYLCASSVKSTGELFFGEGSRLTVL.

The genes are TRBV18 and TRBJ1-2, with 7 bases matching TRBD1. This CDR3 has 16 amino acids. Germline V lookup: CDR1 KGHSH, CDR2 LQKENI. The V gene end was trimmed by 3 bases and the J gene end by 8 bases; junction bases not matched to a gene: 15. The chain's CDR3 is CASSPKDTGAASGYTF. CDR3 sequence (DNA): TGTGCCAGCTCACCGAAGGATACAGGGGCCGCTTCGGGCTACACCTTC.

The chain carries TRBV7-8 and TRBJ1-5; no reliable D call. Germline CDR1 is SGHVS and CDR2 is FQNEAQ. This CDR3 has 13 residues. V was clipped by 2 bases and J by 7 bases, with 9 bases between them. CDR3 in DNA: TGTGCCAGCAGCTTACCTGGCACCCAGCCCCAGCATTTT. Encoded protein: CASSLPGTQPQHF.

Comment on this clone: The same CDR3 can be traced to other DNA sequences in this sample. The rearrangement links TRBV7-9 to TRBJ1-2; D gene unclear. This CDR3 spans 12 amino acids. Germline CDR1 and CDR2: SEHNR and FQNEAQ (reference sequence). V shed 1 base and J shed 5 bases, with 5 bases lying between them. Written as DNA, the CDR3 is TGTGCCAGCAGCTTAGGAGTTTATGGCTACACCTTC. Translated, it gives CASSLGVYGYTF.

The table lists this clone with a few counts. CDR3 nucleotide sequence: TGTGCCAGCAGCGCCACCAGGGGAACTAATGAAAAACTGTTTTTT. Its protein product is CASSATRGTNEKLFF. The chain employs TRBV7-2 and TRBJ1-4; D possibly corresponds to TRBD1 (6 bases). This CDR3 comprises 15 residues. Trimming shortened V by 5 bases and J by 1 base, and 11 bases separated the two germline ends. Germline lookup yields CDR1 SGHTA and CDR2 FQGNSA.

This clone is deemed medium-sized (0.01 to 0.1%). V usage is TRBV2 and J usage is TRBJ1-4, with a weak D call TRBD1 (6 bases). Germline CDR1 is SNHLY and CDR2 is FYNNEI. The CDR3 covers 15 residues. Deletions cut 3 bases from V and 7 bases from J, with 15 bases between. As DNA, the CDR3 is TGTGCCAGCAGTGATCGTGGCGGGGGGCGTGAAAAACTGTTTTTT. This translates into CASSDRGGGREKLFF.

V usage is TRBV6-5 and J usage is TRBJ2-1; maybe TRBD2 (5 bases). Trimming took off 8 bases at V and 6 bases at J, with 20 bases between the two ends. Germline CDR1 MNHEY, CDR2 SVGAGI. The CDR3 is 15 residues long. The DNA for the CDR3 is TGTGCCAGCTCAACCCCGAGGGCGGCGGGCAATGAGCAGTTCTTC. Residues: CASSTPRAAGNEQFF.

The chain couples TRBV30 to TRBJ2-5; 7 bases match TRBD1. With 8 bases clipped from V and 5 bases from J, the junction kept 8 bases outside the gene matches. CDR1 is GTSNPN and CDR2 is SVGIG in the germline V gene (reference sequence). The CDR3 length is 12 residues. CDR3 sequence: CATISQGETQYF. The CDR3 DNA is TGTGCCACCATTTCACAGGGGGAGACCCAGTACTTC. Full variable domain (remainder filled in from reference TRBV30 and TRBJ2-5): SQTIHQWPATLVQPVGSPLSLECTVEGTSNPNLYWYRQAAGRGLQLLFYSVGIGQISSEVPQNLSASRPQDRQFILSSKKLLLSDSGFYLCATISQGETQYFGPGTRLLVL.

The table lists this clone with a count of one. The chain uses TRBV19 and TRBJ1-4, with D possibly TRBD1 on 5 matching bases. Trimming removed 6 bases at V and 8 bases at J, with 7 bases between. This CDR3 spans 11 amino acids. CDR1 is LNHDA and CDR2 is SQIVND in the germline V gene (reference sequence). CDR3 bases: TGTGCCAGTAGCAACAGGGAAAAACTGTTTTTT. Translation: CASSNREKLFF.

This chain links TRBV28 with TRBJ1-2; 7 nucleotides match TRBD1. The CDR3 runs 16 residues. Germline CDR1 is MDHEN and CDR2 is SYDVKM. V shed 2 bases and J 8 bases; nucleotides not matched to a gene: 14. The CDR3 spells CASSLPQPTGVGGYTF. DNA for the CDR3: TGTGCCAGCAGTTTACCACAGCCAACAGGGGTAGGAGGCTACACCTTC.

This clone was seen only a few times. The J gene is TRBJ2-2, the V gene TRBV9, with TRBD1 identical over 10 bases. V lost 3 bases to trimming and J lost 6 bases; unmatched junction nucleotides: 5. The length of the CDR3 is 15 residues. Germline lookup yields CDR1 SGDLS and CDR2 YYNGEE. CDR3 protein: CASSGDRGGSGELFF. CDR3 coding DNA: TGTGCCAGCAGCGGGGACAGGGGAGGTTCCGGGGAGCTGTTTTTT.

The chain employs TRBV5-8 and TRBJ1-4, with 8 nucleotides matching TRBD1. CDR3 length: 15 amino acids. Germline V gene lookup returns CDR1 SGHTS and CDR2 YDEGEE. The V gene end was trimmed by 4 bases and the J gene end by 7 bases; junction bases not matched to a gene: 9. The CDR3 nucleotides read TGTGCCAGCAGCGGAAATCAGGGGGCCGGTGAAAAACTGTTTTTT. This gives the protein CASSGNQGAGEKLFF.

CDR3 sequence: CASSPTGFNGYTF. In DNA form, the CDR3 reads TGTGCCAGCAGTCCTACAGGTTTCAATGGCTACACCTTC. The chain carries TRBV6-6 and TRBJ1-2; the D gene is possibly TRBD1 (5 bases). The CDR3 sequence is 13 residues long. CDR1 is MNHNY and CDR2 is SVGAGI in the germline V gene (reference sequence). Trimming shortened V by 5 bases and J by 6 bases, and 13 bases separated the two germline ends.

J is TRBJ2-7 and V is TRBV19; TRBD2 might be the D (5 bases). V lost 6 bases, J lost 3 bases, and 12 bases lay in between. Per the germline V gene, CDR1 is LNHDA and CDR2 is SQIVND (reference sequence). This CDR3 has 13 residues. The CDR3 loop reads CASSQNRGYEQYF. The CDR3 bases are TGTGCCAGTAGCCAAAACCGGGGCTACGAGCAGTACTTC. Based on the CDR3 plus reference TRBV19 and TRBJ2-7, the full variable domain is DGGITQSPKYLFRKEGQNVTLSCEQNLNHDAMYWYRQDPGQGLRLIYYSQIVNDFQKGDIAEGYSVSREKKESFPLTVTSAQKNPTAFYLCASSQNRGYEQYFGPGTRLTVT.

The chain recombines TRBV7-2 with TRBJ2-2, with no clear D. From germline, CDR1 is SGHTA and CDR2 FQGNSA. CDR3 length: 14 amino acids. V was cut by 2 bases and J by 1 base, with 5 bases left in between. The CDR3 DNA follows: TGTGCCAGCAGCTTACAGAGGAACACCGGGGAGCTGTTTTTT. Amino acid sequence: CASSLQRNTGELFF.

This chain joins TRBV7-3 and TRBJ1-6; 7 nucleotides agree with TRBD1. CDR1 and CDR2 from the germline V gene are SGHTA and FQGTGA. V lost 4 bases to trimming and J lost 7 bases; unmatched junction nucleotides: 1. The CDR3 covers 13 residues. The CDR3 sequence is CASSWDRNSPLHF. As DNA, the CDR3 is TGTGCCAGCAGCTGGGACAGAAATTCACCCCTCCACTTT.

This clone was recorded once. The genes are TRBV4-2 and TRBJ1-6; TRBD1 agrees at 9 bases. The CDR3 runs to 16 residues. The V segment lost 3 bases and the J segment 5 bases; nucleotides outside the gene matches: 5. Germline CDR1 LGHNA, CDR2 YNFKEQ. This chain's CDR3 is CASSQGQGPDNSPLHF. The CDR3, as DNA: TGTGCCAGCAGCCAGGGACAGGGCCCTGATAATTCACCCCTCCACTTT.

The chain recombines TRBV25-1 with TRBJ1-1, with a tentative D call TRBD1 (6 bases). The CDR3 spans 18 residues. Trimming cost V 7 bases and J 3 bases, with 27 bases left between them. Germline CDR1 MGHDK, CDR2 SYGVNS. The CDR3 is CASIPILGEGVLDTEAFF. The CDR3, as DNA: TGTGCCAGCATTCCAATTTTAGGGGAGGGGGTCTTGGACACTGAAGCTTTCTTT.

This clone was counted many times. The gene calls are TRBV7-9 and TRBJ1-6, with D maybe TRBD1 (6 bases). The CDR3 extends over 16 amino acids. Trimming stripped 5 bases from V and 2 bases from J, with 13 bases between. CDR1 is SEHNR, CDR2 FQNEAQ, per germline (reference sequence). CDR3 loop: CASSLVGAPYNSPLHF. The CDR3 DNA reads TGTGCCAGCAGCCTAGTGGGGGCCCCCTATAATTCACCCCTCCACTTT.

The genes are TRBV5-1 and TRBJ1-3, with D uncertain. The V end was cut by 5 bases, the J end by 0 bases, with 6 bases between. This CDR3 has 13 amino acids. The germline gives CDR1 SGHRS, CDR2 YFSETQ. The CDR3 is CASSFTSGNTIYF. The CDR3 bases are TGCGCCAGCAGTTTTACCTCTGGAAACACCATATATTTT.

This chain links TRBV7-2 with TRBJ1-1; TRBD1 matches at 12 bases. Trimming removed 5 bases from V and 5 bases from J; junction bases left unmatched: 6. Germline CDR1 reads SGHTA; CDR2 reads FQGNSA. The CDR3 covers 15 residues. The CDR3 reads CASSVGQGARTEAFF. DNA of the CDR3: TGTGCCAGCAGCGTGGGACAGGGGGCGAGGACTGAAGCTTTCTTT.